The clone carrying this TCR beta chain appeared many times. What it binds is unknown. This specimen comes from a study of T cells in Graves' hyperthyroidism and ophthalmopathy. Study-level points and caveats: Most thyroid clonotypes expanded above 0.001 were also detected in blood. The authors' 13 V-J model separated ophthalmopathy from stable hyperthyroidism.

RNA transcripts served as the template for amplifying TCR beta CDR3 regions. During a first-round RT-PCR of the TCR CDR3, the HTBI primer set was used. TCRdb reprocessed the multiplex PCR reads with MiXCR, giving one entry per CDR3 protein. In the table there are roughly 700,000 distinct CDR3 sequences, over 35% of which are singletons. Trimming pared 9 bases from V and 8 bases from J, leaving 14 bases between. This CDR3 spans 13 amino acids. CDR1 SGHAT and CDR2 FQNNGV come from the germline V gene. The sequencing input was blood. The receptor was isolated from a middle-aged woman with Graves' hyperthyroidism. The chain recombines TRBV11-2 with TRBJ1-6; D remains ambiguous. The CDR3 here is CASSTVGDSPLHF. In DNA form, the CDR3 reads TGTGCCAGTTCCACAGTGGGCGATTCACCCCTCCACTTT.